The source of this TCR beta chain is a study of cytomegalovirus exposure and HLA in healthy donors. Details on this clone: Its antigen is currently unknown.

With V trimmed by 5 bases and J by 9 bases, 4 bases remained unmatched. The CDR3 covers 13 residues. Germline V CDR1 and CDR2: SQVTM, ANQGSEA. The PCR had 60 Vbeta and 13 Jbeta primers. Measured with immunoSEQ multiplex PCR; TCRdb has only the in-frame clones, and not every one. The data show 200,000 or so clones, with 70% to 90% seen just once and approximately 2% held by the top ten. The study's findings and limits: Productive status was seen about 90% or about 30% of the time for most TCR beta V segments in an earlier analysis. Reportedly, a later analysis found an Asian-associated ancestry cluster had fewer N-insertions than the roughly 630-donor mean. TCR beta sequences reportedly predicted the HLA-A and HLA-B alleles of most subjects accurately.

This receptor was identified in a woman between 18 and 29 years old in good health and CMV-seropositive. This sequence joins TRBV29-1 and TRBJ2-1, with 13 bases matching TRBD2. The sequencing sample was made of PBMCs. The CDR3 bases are TGCAGCGTTTTACTAGCGGGGGGGCGTGAGCAGTTCTTC. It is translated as CSVLLAGGREQFF.